The 3 T cell receptor beta chains listed next were all sequenced from one sample in a study of tissue T cells after allogeneic stem cell transplantation. Produced via immunoSEQ multiplex PCR; TCRdb's table is partial and in-frame only. The data hold roughly 50,000 clones, with around 70% observed a single time. The specimen sequenced was sorted cells pooled from one or two spleens. The receptors derive from a pool of C57BL/6 mice in good health.

This clone has just a few counts. Mouse germline and gene names are used. The read terminates 1 residue before the CDR3 end, so the remaining end is supplied by the germline J gene. The rearrangement uses TRBV16 and TRBJ2-7; D uncertain. V was pared by 0 bases and J by 0 bases, with 6 bases between. The germline gives CDR1 SGHSA, CDR2 FRNQAP. This CDR3 comprises 14 residues. The chain's CDR3 is CASSLDQSSYEQYF. CDR3 bases read: TGTGCAAGCAGCTTAGACCAGAGCTCCTATGAACAGTAC.

Comment on this clone: Genes here carry mouse names. The read ends 1 residue early relative to the CDR3; the germline J gene fills the gap. V usage is TRBV12-1 and J usage is TRBJ2-4; possibly TRBD1 for D (6 bases). The CDR3 covers 14 residues. The V and J ends lost 1 base and 0 bases respectively, with 7 bases between them. Germline CDR1 and CDR2: SGHSN and HYEKVE. The chain's CDR3 is CASSLDRSQNTLYF. The covered CDR3 bases are TGTGCCAGCTCTCTTGACAGGAGTCAAAACACCTTGTAC.

Notes on this clone: Gene names are the mouse ones. The sequenced fragment ends 1 residue before the CDR3 boundary, so the rest is inferred from the germline J gene. The V call is TRBV16, the J call TRBJ1-1; D is unclear. V lost 4 bases, J lost 1 base, and 7 bases lay in between. The CDR3 loop spans 13 amino acids. Germline V gene data show CDR1 as SGHSA and CDR2 as FRNQAP. CDR3 protein: CASSSRRNTEVFF. The part of the CDR3 DNA that was read is TGTGCAAGCAGCTCCCGACGGAACACAGAAGTCTTC. Looking up the rest from reference TRBV16 and TRBJ1-1 gives the full variable domain: NAGVIQTPRHKVTGKGQEATLWCEPISGHSAVFWYRQTIVQGLEFLTYFRNQAPIDDSGMPKERFSAQMPNQSHSTLKIQSTQPQDSAVYLCASSSRRNTEVFFGKGTRLTVV.